This entry lists 9 T cell receptor beta chains sequenced from one sample in a study of memory CD8 T cells in hepatitis C reinfection. Time point defined: peak reinfection, 3 to 8 weeks after reinfection detection. The sorted cells went straight to TCR sequencing with no prior in vitro expansion. This table comes from immunoSEQ multiplex PCR, and its TCRdb copy is limited to in-frame clones, with some not included. The sample yields some 40,000 clones, roughly 88% seen once. Input material: naive CD8+ T cells sorted from blood. All receptors derive from a man aged 18-30 years with hepatitis C virus infection.

As for this clone: Mismatch with germline at one junction end may stem from a read error. The chain is built from TRBV7-9 and TRBJ2-2, with 7 bases lining up with TRBD1. The CDR3 spans 15 residues. Germline loops: CDR1 SEHNR, CDR2 FQNEAQ (reference sequence). The CDR3 sequence: CASSSPTGNAGELFF. CDR3 coding DNA: TGTGCCAGCAGCTCCCCGACAGGGAACGCCGGGGAGCTGTTTTTT.

The chain uses TRBV27 and TRBJ2-5; D is ambiguous. Germline V lookup: CDR1 MNHEY, CDR2 SMNVEV (reference sequence). The CDR3 is made up of 14 amino acids. Trimming shortened V by 3 bases and J by 1 base, and 9 bases separated the two germline ends. This CDR3 reads CASSFVGSQETQYF. For the CDR3, the DNA is TGTGCCAGCAGTTTCGTCGGGTCCCAAGAGACCCAGTACTTC.

The V call is TRBV6-6, the J call TRBJ1-5; TRBD1 aligns across 11 bases. V shed 0 bases, J shed 6 bases, and the junction held 4 bases outside the gene matches. The length of the CDR3 is 16 residues. From germline, CDR1 is MNHNY and CDR2 SVGAGI (reference sequence). CDR3 in amino acids: CASSYSGQGAGQPQHF. In DNA, the CDR3 is TGTGCCAGCAGTTACTCAGGACAGGGGGCCGGTCAGCCCCAGCATTTT.

This rearrangement joins TRBV6-5 to TRBJ1-5; no definite D call. V gave up 6 bases and J gave up 1 base, with 13 bases separating them. This CDR3 has 15 amino acids. The germline V gene encodes CDR1 MNHEY and CDR2 SVGAGI. The CDR3 protein is CASSPWQRSNQPQHF. DNA for the CDR3: TGTGCCAGCAGCCCCTGGCAGAGGAGCAATCAGCCCCAGCATTTT.

The chain links TRBV7-3 to TRBJ2-1; a possible D gene is TRBD2 (5 bases). This CDR3 has 13 residues. Trimming cost V 2 bases and J 9 bases, with 11 bases left between them. Germline CDR1 and CDR2: SGHTA and FQGTGA. CDR3 loop: CASSLDYLSEQFF. CDR3 DNA: TGTGCCAGCAGCTTAGACTATTTGTCTGAGCAGTTCTTC.

The chain recombines TRBV5-1 with TRBJ2-1, with D perhaps TRBD2 (5 bases). The CDR3 runs 16 residues. CDR1 is SGHRS, CDR2 YFSETQ, per germline. The V end lost 1 base, the J end lost 0 bases, and 11 bases lay between the germline ends. The CDR3 protein is CASSLPTGSSYNEQFF. In DNA form, the CDR3 reads TGCGCCAGCAGCTTGCCCACGGGGAGCTCCTACAATGAGCAGTTCTTC. The full variable domain, completed using reference TRBV5-1 and TRBJ2-1, is KAGVTQTPRYLIKTRGQQVTLSCSPISGHRSVSWYQQTPGQGLQFLFEYFSETQRNKGNFPGRFSGRQFSNSRSEMNVSTLELGDSALYLCASSLPTGSSYNEQFFGPGTRLTVL.

The V gene is TRBV4-1, the J gene TRBJ2-1, with D tentatively TRBD2 (6 bases). Germline V CDR1 and CDR2: MGHRA, YSYEKL. The length of the CDR3 is 15 residues. V shed 1 base and J shed 2 bases, with 9 bases lying between them. CDR3 sequence reads: CASSQVGGTYNEQFF. The CDR3 DNA reads as TGCGCCAGCAGCCAAGTGGGCGGGACCTACAATGAGCAGTTCTTC.

The chain joins TRBV4-1 to TRBJ2-1; TRBD1 agrees at 8 bases. From germline, CDR1 is MGHRA and CDR2 YSYEKL. The length of the CDR3 is 14 residues. V lost 3 bases to trimming and J lost 6 bases; unmatched junction nucleotides: 4. CDR3 bases: TGCGCCAGCAGCCAGGCTACAGGGGGCAATGAGCAGTTCTTC. Translation: CASSQATGGNEQFF.

The gene calls are TRBV27 and TRBJ2-1; tentatively, D is TRBD2 (7 bases). The CDR3 consists of 12 residues. The V gene's germline CDR1 is MNHEY and CDR2 SMNVEV (reference sequence). With 10 bases removed from V and 8 bases from J, the gap between germline ends came to 15 bases. The CDR3 region is CATWGGADEQFF. The DNA of the CDR3 is TGTGCCACCTGGGGGGGGGCGGATGAGCAGTTCTTC.